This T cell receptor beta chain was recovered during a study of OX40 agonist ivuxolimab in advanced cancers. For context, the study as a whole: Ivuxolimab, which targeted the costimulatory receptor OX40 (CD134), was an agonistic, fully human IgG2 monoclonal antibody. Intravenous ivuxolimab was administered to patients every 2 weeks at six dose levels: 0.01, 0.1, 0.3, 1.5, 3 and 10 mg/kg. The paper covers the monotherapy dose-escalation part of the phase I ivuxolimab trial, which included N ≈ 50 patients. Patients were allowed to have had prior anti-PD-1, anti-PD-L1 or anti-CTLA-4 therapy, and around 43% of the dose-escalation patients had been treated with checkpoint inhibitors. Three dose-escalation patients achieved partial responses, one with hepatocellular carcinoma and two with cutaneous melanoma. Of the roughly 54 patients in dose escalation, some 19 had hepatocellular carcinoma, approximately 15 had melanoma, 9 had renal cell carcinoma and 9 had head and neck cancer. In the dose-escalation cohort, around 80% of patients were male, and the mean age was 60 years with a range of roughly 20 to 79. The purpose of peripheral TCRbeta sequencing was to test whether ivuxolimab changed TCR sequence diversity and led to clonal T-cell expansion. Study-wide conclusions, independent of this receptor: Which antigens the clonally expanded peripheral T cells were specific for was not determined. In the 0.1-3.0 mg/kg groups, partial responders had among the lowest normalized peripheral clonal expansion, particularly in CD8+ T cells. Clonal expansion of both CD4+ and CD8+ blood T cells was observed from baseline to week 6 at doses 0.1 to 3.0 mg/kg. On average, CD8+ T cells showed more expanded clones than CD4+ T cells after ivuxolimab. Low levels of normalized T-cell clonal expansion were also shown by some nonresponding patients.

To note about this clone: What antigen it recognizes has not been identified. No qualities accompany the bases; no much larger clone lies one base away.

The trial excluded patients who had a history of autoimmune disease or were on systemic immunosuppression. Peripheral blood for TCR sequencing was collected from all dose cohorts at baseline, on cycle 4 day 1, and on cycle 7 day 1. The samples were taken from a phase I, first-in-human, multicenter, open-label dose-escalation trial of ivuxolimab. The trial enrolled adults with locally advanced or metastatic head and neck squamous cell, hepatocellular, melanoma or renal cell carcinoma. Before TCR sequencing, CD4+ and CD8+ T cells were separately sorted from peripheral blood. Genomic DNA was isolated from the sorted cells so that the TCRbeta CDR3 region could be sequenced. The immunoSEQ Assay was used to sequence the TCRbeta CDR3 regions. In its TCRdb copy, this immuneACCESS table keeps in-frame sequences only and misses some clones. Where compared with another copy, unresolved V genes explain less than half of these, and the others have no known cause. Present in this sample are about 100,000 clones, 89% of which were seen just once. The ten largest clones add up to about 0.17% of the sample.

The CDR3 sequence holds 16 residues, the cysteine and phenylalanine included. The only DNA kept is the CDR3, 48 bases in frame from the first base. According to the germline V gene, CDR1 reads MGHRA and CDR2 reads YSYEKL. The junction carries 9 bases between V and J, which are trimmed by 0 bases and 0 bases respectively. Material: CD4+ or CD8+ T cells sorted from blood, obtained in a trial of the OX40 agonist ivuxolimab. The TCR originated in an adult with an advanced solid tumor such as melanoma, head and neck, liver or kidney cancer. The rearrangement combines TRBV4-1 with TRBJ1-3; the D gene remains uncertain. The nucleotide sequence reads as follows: TGCGCCAGCAGCCAAGACATCCGAAGCTCTGGAAACACCATATATTTT. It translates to CASSQDIRSSGNTIYF.